A selection of T cell receptor beta chains follows, all from one sample in a study of radiotherapy plus CTLA-4 blockade in lung cancer. Profiling relied on immunoSEQ multiplex PCR, and the TCRdb table lists in-frame clones only, not all of them. The data show about 57,000 clones, with roughly four fifths seen just once and around 16% held by the top ten. The material sequenced was peripheral blood, taken from a patient treated with radiotherapy plus ipilimumab. The receptors here all came from a human donor with non-small cell lung cancer who had a complete response to radiotherapy plus ipilimumab. CDR3s include the opening cysteine and the closing phenylalanine or tryptophan. The D gene is left open where the match is weak. For some rows the clone size is stated as once, few or many, or as a class when expanded; others skip it.

d_gene,abundance,j_gene,v_gene,len,CDR3aa,CDR3nt
NA,few,TRBJ1-3,TRBV19,12,CASSPQRNTIYF,TGTGCCAGTAGTCCCCAGAGGAACACCATATATTTT
NA,NA,TRBJ1-2,TRBV5-6,14,CASSLTGGGYGYTF,TGTGCCAGCAGCTTAACCGGCGGGGGTTATGGCTACACCTTC
NA,NA,TRBJ1-2,TRBV15,14,CATSAGGGRYGYTF,TGTGCCACCAGTGCCGGGGGGGGCAGGTATGGCTACACCTTC
TRBD1,NA,TRBJ1-2,TRBV5-1,15,CASSSGTGETYGYTF,TGCGCCAGCAGCTCCGGGACAGGGGAAACCTATGGCTACACCTTC
TRBD2,few,TRBJ2-3,TRBV6-1,15,CASSGLAGGPDTQYF,TGTGCCAGCAGTGGACTAGCGGGAGGGCCAGATACGCAGTATTTT
TRBD1,NA,TRBJ1-2,TRBV14,15,CASSLPGTGNYGYTF,TGTGCCAGCAGCCTCCCCGGGACAGGAAACTATGGCTACACCTTC
TRBD2,NA,TRBJ2-1,TRBV27,16,CASSPTLAGGPLRQFF,TGTGCCAGCAGCCCCACTCTAGCGGGGGGACCCCTGAGGCAGTTCTTC
NA,NA,TRBJ2-5,TRBV19,13,CASSIDRQETQYF,TGTGCCAGTAGTATAGATCGCCAAGAGACCCAGTACTTC
NA,NA,TRBJ1-2,TRBV11-2,15,CASSPVFGPGGGYTF,TGTGCCAGCAGCCCTGTGTTCGGCCCCGGGGGTGGCTACACCTTC
TRBD1,NA,TRBJ1-1,TRBV6-6,16,CASRPTGDGMNTEAFF,TGTGCCAGCAGACCCACAGGGGATGGTATGAACACTGAAGCTTTCTTT
NA,NA,TRBJ2-3,TRBV6-1,18,CASSEYHHGRGATDTQYF,TGTGCCAGCAGTGAATATCACCATGGCAGGGGGGCCACAGATACGCAGTATTTT
NA,NA,TRBJ2-1,TRBV11-2,14,CASSFRGTYNEQFF,TGTGCCAGCAGCTTTAGGGGGACCTACAATGAGCAGTTCTTC
TRBD1,few,TRBJ1-4,TRBV19,15,CASSIEDRSNEKLFF,TGTGCCAGTAGTATCGAGGACAGGTCTAATGAAAAACTGTTTTTT
NA,NA,TRBJ1-6,TRBV9,16,CASSPRGSSYNSPLHF,TGTGCCAGCAGCCCTCGGGGGAGCTCCTATAATTCACCCCTCCACTTT
TRBD1,NA,TRBJ2-1,TRBV9,14,CASSVVGQANEQFF,TGTGCCAGCAGCGTAGTTGGACAGGCCAATGAGCAGTTCTTC
TRBD1,NA,TRBJ2-3,TRBV18,15,CASSPDRGRTDTQYF,TGTGCCAGCTCCCCGGACAGGGGCCGCACAGATACGCAGTATTTT
NA,few,TRBJ1-2,TRBV27,15,CASSLSATLNYGYTF,TGTGCCAGCAGTTTATCTGCCACTCTAAACTATGGCTACACCTTC
TRBD1,NA,TRBJ2-2,TRBV7-8,15,CASSSRQGRGGELFF,TGTGCCAGCAGCTCCCGACAGGGGCGGGGCGGGGAGCTGTTTTTT
TRBD1,once,TRBJ2-2,TRBV18,16,CASSPGQGGGTGELFF,TGTGCCAGCTCACCCGGACAGGGAGGAGGAACCGGGGAGCTGTTTTTT
NA,NA,TRBJ1-5,TRBV18,14,CASSSTGSNQPQHF,TGTGCCAGCTCATCAACAGGGAGCAATCAGCCCCAGCATTTT
TRBD2,NA,TRBJ2-5,TRBV13,16,CASSKGLAGERETQYF,TGTGCCAGCAGCAAGGGACTAGCGGGAGAGAGAGAGACCCAGTACTTC
TRBD2,NA,TRBJ2-7,TRBV14,18,CASSHGLAGALVSYEQYF,TGTGCCAGCAGCCATGGACTAGCGGGGGCCCTCGTCTCCTACGAGCAGTACTTC
NA,NA,TRBJ2-7,TRBV4-1,14,CASSQADLTYEQYF,TGCGCCAGCAGCCAAGCTGATCTAACCTACGAGCAGTACTTC